This T cell receptor beta chain was retrieved from a study of blood T cell repertoires in COVID-19. Study context: The United States, Italy and Spain provided the acute and convalescent COVID-19 samples. The analysed material was cDNA or gDNA that came from T cells, B-cell-depleted T cells, or PBMCs.

Repertoires were generated with immunoSEQ multiplex PCR, while TCRdb's copy carries only in-frame clones and drops some. The data hold around 330,000 clones, with approximately 90% observed a single time. Germline CDR1 reads MNHEY; CDR2 reads SVGAGI. The V end lost 5 bases, the J end lost 4 bases, and 9 bases lay between the germline ends. CDR3 length: 13 residues. The rearrangement links TRBV6-5 to TRBJ1-5, with D possibly TRBD1 on 5 matching bases. The sequence came from a woman between 45 and 60 years old with active or convalescent COVID-19. Sequencing used peripheral blood. CDR3 loop: CASSPRENQPQHF. DNA for the CDR3: TGTGCCAGCAGTCCCAGGGAAAATCAGCCCCAGCATTTT.